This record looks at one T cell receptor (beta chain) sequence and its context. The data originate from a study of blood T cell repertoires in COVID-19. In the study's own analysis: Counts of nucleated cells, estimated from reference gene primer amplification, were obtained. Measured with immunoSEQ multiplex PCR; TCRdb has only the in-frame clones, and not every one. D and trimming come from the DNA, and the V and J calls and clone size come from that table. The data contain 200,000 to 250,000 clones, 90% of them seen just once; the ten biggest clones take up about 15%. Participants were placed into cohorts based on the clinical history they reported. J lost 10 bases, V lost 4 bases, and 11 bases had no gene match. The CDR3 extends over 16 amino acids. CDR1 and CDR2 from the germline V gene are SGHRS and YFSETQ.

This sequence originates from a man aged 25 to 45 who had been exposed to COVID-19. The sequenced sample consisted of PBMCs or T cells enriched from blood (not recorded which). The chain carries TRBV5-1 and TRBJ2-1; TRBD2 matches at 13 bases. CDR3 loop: CASSSTSGGASREQFF. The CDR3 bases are TGCGCCAGCAGCAGTACTAGCGGGGGGGCGTCTCGCGAGCAGTTCTTC.